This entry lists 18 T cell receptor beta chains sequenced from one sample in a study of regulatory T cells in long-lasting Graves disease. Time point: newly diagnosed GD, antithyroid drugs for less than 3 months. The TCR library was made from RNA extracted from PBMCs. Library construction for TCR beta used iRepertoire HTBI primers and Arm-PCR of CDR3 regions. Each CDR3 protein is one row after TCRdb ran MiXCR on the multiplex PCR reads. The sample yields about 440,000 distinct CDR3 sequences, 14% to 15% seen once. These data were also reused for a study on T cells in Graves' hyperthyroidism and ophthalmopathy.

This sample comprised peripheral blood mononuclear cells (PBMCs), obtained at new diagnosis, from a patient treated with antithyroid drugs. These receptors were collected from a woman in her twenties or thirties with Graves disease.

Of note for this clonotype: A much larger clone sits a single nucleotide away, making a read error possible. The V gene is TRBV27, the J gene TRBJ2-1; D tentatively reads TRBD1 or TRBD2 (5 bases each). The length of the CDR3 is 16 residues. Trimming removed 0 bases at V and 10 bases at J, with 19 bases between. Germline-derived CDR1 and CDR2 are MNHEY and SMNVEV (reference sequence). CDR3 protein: CASSLSSVGGTYEQFF. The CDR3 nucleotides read TGTGCCAGCAGTTTATCGTCAGTTGGGGGAACCTACGAGCAGTTCTTC.

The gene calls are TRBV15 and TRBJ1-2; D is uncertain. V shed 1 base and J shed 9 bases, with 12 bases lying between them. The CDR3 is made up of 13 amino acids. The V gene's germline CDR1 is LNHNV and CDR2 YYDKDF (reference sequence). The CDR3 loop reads CATSRGHRQSYTF. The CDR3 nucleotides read TGTGCCACCAGCAGAGGTCACCGGCAAAGCTACACCTTC.

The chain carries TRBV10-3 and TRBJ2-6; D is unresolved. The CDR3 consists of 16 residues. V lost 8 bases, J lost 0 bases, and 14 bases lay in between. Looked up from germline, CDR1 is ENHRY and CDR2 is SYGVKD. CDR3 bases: TGTGCCATCCCGTCACGTCCCTCCTCTGGGGCCAACGTCCTGACTTTC. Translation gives CAIPSRPSSGANVLTF.

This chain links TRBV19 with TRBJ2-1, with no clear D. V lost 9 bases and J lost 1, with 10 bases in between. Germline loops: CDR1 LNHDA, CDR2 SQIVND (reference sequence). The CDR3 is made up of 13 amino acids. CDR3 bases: TGTGCCAGCTCCACTTTTTCCTACAATGAGCAGTTCTTC. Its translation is CASSTFSYNEQFF.

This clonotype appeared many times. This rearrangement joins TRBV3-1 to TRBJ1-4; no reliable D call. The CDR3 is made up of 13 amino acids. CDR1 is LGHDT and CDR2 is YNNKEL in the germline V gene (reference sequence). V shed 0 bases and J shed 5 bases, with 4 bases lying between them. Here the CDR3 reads CASSQEENEKLFF. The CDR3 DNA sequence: TGTGCCAGCAGCCAAGAAGAGAATGAAAAACTGTTTTTT.

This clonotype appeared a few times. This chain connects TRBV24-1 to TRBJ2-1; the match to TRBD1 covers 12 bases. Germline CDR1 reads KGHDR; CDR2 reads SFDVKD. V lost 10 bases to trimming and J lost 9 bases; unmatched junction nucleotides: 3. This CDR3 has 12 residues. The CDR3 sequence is CATGQGAVEQFF. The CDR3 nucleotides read TGTGCCACGGGACAGGGGGCAGTTGAGCAGTTCTTC.

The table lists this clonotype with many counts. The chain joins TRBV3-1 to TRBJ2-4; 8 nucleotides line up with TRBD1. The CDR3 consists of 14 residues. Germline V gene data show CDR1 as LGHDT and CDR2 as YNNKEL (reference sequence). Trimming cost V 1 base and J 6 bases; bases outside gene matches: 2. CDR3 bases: TGTGCCAGCAGCCAAGGGACAGGGCCAAACATTCAGTACTTC. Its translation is CASSQGTGPNIQYF.

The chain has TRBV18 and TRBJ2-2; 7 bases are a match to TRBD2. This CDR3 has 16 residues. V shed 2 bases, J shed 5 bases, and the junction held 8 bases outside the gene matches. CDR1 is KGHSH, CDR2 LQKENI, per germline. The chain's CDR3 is CASSPRMWRGTGELFF. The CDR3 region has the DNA TGTGCCAGCTCACCAAGAATGTGGCGGGGGACCGGGGAGCTGTTTTTT.

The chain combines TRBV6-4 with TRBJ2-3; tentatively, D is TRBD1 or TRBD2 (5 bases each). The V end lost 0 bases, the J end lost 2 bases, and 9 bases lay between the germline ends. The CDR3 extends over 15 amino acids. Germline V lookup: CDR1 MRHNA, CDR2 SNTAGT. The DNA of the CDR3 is TGTGCCAGCAGTGACTCGCCGGGGACCACAGATACGCAGTATTTT. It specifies CASSDSPGTTDTQYF.

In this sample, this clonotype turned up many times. The CDR3 sequence is CASSFSQYGEKLFF. Written as DNA, the CDR3 is TGTGCCAGCAGTTTTTCACAGTACGGTGAAAAACTGTTTTTT. The chain links TRBV28 to TRBJ1-4; D gene unclear. The V end was cut by 3 bases, the J end by 7 bases, with 12 bases between. This CDR3 region has 14 residues. The germline gives CDR1 MDHEN, CDR2 SYDVKM. The entire variable domain, with the rest obtained from reference TRBV28 and TRBJ1-4, is as follows: DVKVTQSSRYLVKRTGEKVFLECVQDMDHENMFWYRQDPGLGLRLIYFSYDVKMKEKGDIPEGYSVSREKKERFSLILESASTNQTSMYLCASSFSQYGEKLFFGSGTQLSVL.

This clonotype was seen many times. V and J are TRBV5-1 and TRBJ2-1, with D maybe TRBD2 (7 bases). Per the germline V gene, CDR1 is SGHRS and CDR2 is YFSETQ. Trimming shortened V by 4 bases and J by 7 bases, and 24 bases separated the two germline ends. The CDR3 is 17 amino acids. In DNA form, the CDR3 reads TGCGCCAGCAGCCCGTTGACTAGTTCGGGGGGCCTGAATGAGCAGTTCTTC. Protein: CASSPLTSSGGLNEQFF.

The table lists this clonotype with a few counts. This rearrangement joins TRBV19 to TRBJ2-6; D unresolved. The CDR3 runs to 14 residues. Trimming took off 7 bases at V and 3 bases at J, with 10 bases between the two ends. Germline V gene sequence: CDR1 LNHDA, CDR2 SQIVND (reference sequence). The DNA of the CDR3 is TGTGCCAGTACCACCATCAGTGGGGCCAACGTCCTGACTTTC. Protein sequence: CASTTISGANVLTF.

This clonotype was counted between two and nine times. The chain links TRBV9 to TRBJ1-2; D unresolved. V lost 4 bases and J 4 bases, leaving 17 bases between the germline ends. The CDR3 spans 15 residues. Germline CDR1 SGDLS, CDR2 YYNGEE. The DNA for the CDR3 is TGTGCCAGCAGCAGCTATCACGGGTCCACCTATGGCTACACCTTC. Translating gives CASSSYHGSTYGYTF.

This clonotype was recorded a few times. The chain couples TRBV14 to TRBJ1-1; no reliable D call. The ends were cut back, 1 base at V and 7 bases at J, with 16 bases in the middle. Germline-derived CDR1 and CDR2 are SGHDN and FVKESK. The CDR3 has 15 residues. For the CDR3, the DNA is TGTGCCAGCAGCCAAGGTTTAAGTAGGCGAGGTGAAGCTTTCTTT. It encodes CASSQGLSRRGEAFF.

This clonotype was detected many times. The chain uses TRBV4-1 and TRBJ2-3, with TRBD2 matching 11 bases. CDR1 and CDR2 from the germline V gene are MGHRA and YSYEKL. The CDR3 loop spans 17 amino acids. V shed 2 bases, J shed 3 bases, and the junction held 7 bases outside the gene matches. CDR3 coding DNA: TGCGCCAGCAGCCAATTAGTAGCGGGAGGGACGACAGATACGCAGTATTTT. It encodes CASSQLVAGGTTDTQYF.

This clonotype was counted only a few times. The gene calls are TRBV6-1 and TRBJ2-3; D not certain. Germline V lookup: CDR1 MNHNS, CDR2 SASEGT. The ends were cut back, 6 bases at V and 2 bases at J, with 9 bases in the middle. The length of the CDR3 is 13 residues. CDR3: CASSPYLTDTQYF. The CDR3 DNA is TGTGCCAGCAGCCCCTACCTCACAGATACGCAGTATTTT.

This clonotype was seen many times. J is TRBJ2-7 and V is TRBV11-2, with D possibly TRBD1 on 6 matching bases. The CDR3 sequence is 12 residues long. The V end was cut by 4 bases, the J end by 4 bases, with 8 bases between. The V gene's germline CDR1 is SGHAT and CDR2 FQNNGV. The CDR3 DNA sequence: TGTGCCAGCAGCTGGACAGATTACGAGCAGTACTTC. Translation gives CASSWTDYEQYF.

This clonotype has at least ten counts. The CDR3 region has the DNA TGTGCCATCAGTGAGTCAGAGGAAAGGGGGAATTCACCCCTCCACTTT. It codes for CAISESEERGNSPLHF. This chain uses TRBV10-3 with TRBJ1-6, with D tentatively TRBD1 (6 bases). Germline V lookup: CDR1 ENHRY, CDR2 SYGVKD. The ends were cut back, 0 bases at V and 7 bases at J, with 13 bases in the middle. This CDR3 contains 16 residues.